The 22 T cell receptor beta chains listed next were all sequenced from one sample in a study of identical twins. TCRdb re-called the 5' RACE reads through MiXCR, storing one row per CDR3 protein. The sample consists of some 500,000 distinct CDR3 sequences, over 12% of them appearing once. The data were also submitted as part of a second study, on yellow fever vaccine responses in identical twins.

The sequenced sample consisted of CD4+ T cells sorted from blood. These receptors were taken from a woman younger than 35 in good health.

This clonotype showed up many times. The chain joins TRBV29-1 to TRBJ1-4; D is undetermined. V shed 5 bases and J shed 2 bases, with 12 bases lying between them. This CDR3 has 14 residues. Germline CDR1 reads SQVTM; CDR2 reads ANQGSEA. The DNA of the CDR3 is TGCAGCGTTAGGTCGGCGTGGACTAATGAAAAACTGTTTTTT. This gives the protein CSVRSAWTNEKLFF.

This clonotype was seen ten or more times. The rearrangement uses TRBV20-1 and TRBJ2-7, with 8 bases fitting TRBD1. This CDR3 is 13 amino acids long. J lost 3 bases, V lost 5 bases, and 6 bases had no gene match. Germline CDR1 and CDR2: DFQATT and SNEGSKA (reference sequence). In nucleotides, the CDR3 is TGCAGTGCTCCCCCGACAGGGGACTACGAGCAGTACTTC. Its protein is CSAPPTGDYEQYF.

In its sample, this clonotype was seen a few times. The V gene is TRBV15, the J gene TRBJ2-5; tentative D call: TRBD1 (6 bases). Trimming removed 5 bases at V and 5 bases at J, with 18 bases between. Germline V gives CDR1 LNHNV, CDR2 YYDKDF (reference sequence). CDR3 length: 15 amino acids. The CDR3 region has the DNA TGTGCCACCAGCGAGGGACAACAGACAGTGGAGACCCAGTACTTC. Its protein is CATSEGQQTVETQYF. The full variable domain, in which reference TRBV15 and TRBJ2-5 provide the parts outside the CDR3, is DAMVIQNPRYQVTQFGKPVTLSCSQTLNHNVMYWYQQKSSQAPKLLFHYYDKDFNNEADTPDNFQSRRPNTSFCFLDIRSPGLGDTAMYLCATSEGQQTVETQYFGPGTRLLVL.

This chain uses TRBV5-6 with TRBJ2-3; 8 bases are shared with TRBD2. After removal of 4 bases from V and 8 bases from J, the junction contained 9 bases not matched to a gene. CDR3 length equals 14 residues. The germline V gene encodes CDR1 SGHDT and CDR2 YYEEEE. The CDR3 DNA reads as TGTGCCAGCAGCGAGGTTAGCGGGAAGGTTACGCAGTATTTT. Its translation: CASSEVSGKVTQYF.

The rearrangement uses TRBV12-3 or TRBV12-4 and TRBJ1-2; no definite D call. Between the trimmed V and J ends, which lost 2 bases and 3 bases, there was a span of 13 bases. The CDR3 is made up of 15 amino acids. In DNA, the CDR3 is TGTGCCAGCAGTTTATCGGGCAGATTAGACTATGGCTACACCTTC. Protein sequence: CASSLSGRLDYGYTF.

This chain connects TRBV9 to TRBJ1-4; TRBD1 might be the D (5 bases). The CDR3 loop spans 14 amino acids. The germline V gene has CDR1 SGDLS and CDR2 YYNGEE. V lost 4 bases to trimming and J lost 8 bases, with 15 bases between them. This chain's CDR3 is CASSSQPEGEKLFF. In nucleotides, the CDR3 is TGTGCCAGCAGCTCACAACCCGAGGGGGAAAAACTGTTTTTT.

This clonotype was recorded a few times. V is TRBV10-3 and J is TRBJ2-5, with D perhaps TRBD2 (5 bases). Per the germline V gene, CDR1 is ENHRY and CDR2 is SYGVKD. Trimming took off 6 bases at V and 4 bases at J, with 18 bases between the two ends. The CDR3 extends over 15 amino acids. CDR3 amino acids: CAIRNRGGSVETQYF. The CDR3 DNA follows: TGTGCCATCAGGAATCGGGGTGGGAGCGTAGAGACCCAGTACTTC.

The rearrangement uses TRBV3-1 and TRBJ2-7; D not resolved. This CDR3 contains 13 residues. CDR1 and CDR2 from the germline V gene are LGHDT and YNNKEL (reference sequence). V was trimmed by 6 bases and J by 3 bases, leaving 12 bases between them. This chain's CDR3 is CASSDDKDYEQYF. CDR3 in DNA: TGTGCCAGCAGTGACGACAAAGACTACGAGCAGTACTTC.

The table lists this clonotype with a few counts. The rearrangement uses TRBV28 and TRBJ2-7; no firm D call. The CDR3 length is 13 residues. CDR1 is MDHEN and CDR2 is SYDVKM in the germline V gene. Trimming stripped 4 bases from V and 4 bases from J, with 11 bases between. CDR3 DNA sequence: TGTGCCAGCAGTTCGCCGGCCCTATACGAGCAGTACTTC. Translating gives CASSSPALYEQYF.

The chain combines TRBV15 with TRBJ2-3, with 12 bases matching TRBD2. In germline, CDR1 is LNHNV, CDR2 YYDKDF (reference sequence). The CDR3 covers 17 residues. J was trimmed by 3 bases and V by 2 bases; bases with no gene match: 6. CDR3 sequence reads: CATSRRLAGGSTDTQYF. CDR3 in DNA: TGTGCCACCAGCAGACGGCTAGCGGGAGGGTCAACAGATACGCAGTATTTT.

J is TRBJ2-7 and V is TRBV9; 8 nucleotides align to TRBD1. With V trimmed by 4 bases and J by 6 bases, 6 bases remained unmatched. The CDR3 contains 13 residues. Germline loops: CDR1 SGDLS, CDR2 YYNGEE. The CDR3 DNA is TGTGCCAGCAGCCCCCACACAGGGGGCGAGCAGTACTTC. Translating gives CASSPHTGGEQYF.

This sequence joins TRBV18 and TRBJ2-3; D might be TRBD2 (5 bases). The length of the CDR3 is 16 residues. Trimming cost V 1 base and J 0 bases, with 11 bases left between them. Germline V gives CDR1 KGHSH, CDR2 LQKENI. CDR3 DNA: TGTGCCAGCTCACCACTCCCGGGAACTAGCACAGATACGCAGTATTTT. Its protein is CASSPLPGTSTDTQYF.

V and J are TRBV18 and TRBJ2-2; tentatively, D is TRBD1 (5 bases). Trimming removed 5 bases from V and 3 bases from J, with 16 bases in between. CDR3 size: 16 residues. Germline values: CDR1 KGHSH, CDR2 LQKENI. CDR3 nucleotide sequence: TGTGCCAGCTCAGCACAGGACCAACAGTACACCGGGGAGCTGTTTTTT. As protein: CASSAQDQQYTGELFF.

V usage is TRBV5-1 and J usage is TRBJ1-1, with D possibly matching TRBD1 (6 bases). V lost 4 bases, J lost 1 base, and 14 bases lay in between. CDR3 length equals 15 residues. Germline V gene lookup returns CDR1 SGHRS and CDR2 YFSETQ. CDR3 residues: CASSVNTQGNTEAFF. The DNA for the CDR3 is TGCGCCAGCAGCGTCAATACACAGGGGAACACTGAAGCTTTCTTT.

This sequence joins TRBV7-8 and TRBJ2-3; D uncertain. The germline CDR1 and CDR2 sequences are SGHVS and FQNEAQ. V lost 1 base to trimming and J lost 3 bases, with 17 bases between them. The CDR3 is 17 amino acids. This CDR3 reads CASSLVFRALLTDTQYF. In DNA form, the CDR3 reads TGTGCCAGCAGCTTAGTTTTTCGGGCCTTGCTTACAGATACGCAGTATTTT. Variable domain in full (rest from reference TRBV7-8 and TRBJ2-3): GAGVSQSPRYKVAKRGQDVALRCDPISGHVSLFWYQQALGQGPEFLTYFQNEAQLDKSGLPSDRFFAERPEGSVSTLKIQRTQQEDSAVYLCASSLVFRALLTDTQYFGPGTRLTVL.

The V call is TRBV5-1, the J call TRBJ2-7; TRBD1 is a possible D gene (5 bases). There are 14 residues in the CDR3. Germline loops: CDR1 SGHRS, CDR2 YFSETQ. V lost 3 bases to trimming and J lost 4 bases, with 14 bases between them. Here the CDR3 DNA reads TGCGCCAGCAGCTCAGTTGGGGCGGAATACGAGCAGTACTTC. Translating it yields CASSSVGAEYEQYF. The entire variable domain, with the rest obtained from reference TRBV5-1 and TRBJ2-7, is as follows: KAGVTQTPRYLIKTRGQQVTLSCSPISGHRSVSWYQQTPGQGLQFLFEYFSETQRNKGNFPGRFSGRQFSNSRSEMNVSTLELGDSALYLCASSSVGAEYEQYFGPGTRLTVT.

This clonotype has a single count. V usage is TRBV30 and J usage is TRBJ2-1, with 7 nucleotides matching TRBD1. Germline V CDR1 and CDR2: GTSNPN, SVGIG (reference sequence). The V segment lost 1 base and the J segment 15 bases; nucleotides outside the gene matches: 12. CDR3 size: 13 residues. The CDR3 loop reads CAWSAHRGGVGFF. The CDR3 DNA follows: TGTGCCTGGAGTGCCCACAGGGGCGGCGTAGGGTTCTTC.

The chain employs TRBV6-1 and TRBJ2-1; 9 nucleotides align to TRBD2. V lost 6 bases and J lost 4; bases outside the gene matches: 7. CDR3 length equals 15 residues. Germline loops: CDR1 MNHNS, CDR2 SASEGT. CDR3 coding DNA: TGTGCCAGCAGAGCTAGCGGGATTAGTTACAATGAGCAGTTCTTC. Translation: CASRASGISYNEQFF.

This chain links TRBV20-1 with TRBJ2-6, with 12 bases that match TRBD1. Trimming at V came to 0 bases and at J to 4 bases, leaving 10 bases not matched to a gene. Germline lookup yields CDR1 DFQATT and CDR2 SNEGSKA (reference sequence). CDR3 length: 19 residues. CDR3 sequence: CSARDAGTGGAGGANVLTF. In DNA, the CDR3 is TGCAGTGCTAGAGACGCCGGGACAGGGGGCGCCGGGGGGGCCAACGTCCTGACTTTC.

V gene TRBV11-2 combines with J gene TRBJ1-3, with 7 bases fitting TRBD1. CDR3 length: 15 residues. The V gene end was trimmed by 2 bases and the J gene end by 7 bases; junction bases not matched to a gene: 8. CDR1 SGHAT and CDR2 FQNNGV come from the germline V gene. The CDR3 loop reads CASSLSAGGFNTIYF. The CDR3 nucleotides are TGTGCCAGCAGCTTATCGGCAGGGGGTTTCAACACCATATATTTT.

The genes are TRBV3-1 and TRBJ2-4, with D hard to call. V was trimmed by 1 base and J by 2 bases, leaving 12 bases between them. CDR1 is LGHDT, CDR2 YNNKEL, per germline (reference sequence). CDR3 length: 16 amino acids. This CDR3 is CASSQGSLGTKNIQYF. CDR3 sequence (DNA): TGTGCCAGCAGCCAAGGATCCTTAGGAACCAAAAACATTCAGTACTTC.

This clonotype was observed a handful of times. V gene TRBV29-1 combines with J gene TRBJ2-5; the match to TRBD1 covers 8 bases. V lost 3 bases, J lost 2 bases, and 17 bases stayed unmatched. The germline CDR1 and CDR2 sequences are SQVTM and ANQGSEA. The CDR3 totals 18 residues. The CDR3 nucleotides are TGCAGCGTTGATCAAAAGATCCGGGACAGGTACCGGCAAGAGACCCAGTACTTC. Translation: CSVDQKIRDRYRQETQYF. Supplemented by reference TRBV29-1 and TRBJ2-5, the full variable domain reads SAVISQKPSRDICQRGTSLTIQCQVDSQVTMMFWYRQQPGQSLTLIATANQGSEATYESGFVIDKFPISRPNLTFSTLTVSNMSPEDSSIYLCSVDQKIRDRYRQETQYFGPGTRLLVL.